One and the same sample provided the 22 T cell receptor beta chains below, sequenced in a study of blood T cell repertoires in COVID-19. TCRdb's copy holds only in-frame clones and misses some; the assay was immunoSEQ multiplex PCR. The table shows some 150,000 clones, with roughly nine tenths occurring only once. Sequencing used peripheral blood. Receptors originate from a man between 60 and 75 years old with acute or convalescent COVID-19.

V and J are TRBV6-5 and TRBJ2-7; D uncertain. Per the germline V gene, CDR1 is MNHEY and CDR2 is SVGAGI. The CDR3 runs 14 residues. Trimming removed 0 bases from V and 2 bases from J, with 8 bases in between. CDR3 loop: CASSYSMGPYEQYF. The CDR3 DNA reads as TGTGCCAGCAGTTACTCGATGGGCCCCTACGAGCAGTACTTC.

This clone was detected only once. The chain joins TRBV10-3 to TRBJ1-1, with D possibly matching TRBD1 (5 bases). Germline CDR1 and CDR2: ENHRY and SYGVKD. The V and J ends lost 8 bases and 0 bases respectively, with 16 bases between them. The CDR3 sequence is 15 residues long. The CDR3 here is CAIGLKGQMNTEAFF. The CDR3 coding sequence is TGTGCCATCGGTTTGAAGGGGCAGATGAACACTGAAGCTTTCTTT.

This clone was picked up one time. This sequence joins TRBV12-3 or TRBV12-4 and TRBJ1-2; D is uncertain. The CDR3 is made up of 13 amino acids. V lost 3 bases, J lost 2 bases, and 7 bases lay in between. The CDR3 DNA follows: TGTGCCAGCAGTTTGGCTGGCAACTATGGCTACACCTTC. Its protein product is CASSLAGNYGYTF.

V usage is TRBV5-6 and J usage is TRBJ1-1; 7 nucleotides agree with TRBD1. V shed 2 bases and J 7 bases; nucleotides not matched to a gene: 8. The germline CDR1 and CDR2 sequences are SGHDT and YYEEEE. CDR3 length: 14 amino acids. CDR3 in amino acids: CASSFRDSWGEAFF. CDR3 DNA sequence: TGTGCCAGCAGCTTCCGGGACAGTTGGGGTGAAGCTTTCTTT.

The chain has TRBV12-3 or TRBV12-4 and TRBJ2-1; no reliable D call. The CDR3 is 13 amino acids. Trimming pared 6 bases from V and 6 bases from J, leaving 12 bases between. The chain's CDR3 is CASSPWAGNEQFF. The CDR3 nucleotides read TGTGCCAGCAGCCCCTGGGCAGGCAATGAGCAGTTCTTC.

The chain links TRBV4-1 to TRBJ2-7; 7 bases map to TRBD2. V shed 6 bases, J shed 6 bases, and the junction held 5 bases outside the gene matches. The CDR3 runs to 12 residues. Germline V lookup: CDR1 MGHRA, CDR2 YSYEKL. The CDR3, as DNA: TGCGCCAGCAGTCCTGGGGGGGGCGAGCAGTACTTC. It specifies CASSPGGGEQYF.

This chain joins TRBV19 and TRBJ1-4; tentative D call: TRBD1 (5 bases). The CDR3 runs to 16 residues. From germline, CDR1 is LNHDA and CDR2 SQIVND (reference sequence). Trimming cost V 3 bases and J 2 bases, with 13 bases left between them. The CDR3 sequence is CASSIGAVWTNEKLFF. CDR3 DNA sequence: TGTGCCAGTAGTATTGGGGCAGTCTGGACTAATGAAAAACTGTTTTTT. Using reference TRBV19 and TRBJ1-4 for the parts outside the CDR3, the full variable domain is DGGITQSPKYLFRKEGQNVTLSCEQNLNHDAMYWYRQDPGQGLRLIYYSQIVNDFQKGDIAEGYSVSREKKESFPLTVTSAQKNPTAFYLCASSIGAVWTNEKLFFGSGTQLSVL.

This chain links TRBV30 with TRBJ2-3, with 7 bases identical to TRBD1. Germline lookup yields CDR1 GTSNPN and CDR2 SVGIG (reference sequence). Unmatched junction bases numbered 3, after V lost 5 bases and J lost 4 bases. The CDR3 length is 12 residues. This CDR3 reads CAWGQESDTQYF. The CDR3 coding sequence is TGTGCCTGGGGACAGGAGTCAGATACGCAGTATTTT.

This rearrangement joins TRBV7-9 to TRBJ2-3, with 7 bases identical to TRBD1. Trimming at V came to 5 bases and at J to 1 base, leaving 6 bases not matched to a gene. There are 15 residues in the CDR3. Germline loops: CDR1 SEHNR, CDR2 FQNEAQ (reference sequence). The CDR3 region has the DNA TGTGCCAGCAGCCCGAGGACAGGAGGCACAGATACGCAGTATTTT. Protein: CASSPRTGGTDTQYF.

This chain connects TRBV2 to TRBJ2-2; 11 bases are a match to TRBD2. CDR1 and CDR2 from the germline V gene are SNHLY and FYNNEI. V lost 4 bases and J lost 5; bases outside the gene matches: 3. There are 15 residues in the CDR3. CDR3 bases: TGTGCCAGCAGTGTTGTAGCGGGGGGGACCGGGGAGCTGTTTTTT. This sequence encodes CASSVVAGGTGELFF. Supplemented by reference TRBV2 and TRBJ2-2, the full variable domain reads EPEVTQTPSHQVTQMGQEVILRCVPISNHLYFYWYRQILGQKVEFLVSFYNNEISEKSEIFDDQFSVERPDGSNFTLKIRSTKLEDSAMYFCASSVVAGGTGELFFGEGSRLTVL.

The chain links TRBV7-2 to TRBJ2-7; TRBD1 aligns across 10 bases. The ends lost 9 bases at V and 5 bases at J; junction bases unmatched: 1. CDR1 and CDR2 from the germline V gene are SGHTA and FQGNSA. The CDR3 length is 11 residues. The CDR3 DNA follows: TGTGCCAGAGGGACAGGGGACGAGCAGTACTTC. This codes for CARGTGDEQYF.

The V call is TRBV12-5, the J call TRBJ1-3, with 11 nucleotides matching TRBD1. From germline, CDR1 is LGHNT and CDR2 FRNRAP. The CDR3 contains 18 residues. V gave up 0 bases and J gave up 2 bases; unmatched junction bases: 6. The CDR3: CASGLVPGQGGAGNTIYF. CDR3 DNA sequence: TGTGCTAGTGGTTTGGTTCCGGGACAGGGGGGAGCTGGAAACACCATATATTTT.

The chain links TRBV27 to TRBJ2-2; D not resolved. Germline V gene sequence: CDR1 MNHEY, CDR2 SMNVEV (reference sequence). The V and J ends lost 6 bases and 7 bases respectively, with 15 bases between them. This CDR3 contains 14 residues. CDR3 region: CASRSNNIGGELFF. The CDR3 DNA reads as TGTGCCAGCAGGTCGAACAATATTGGCGGGGAGCTGTTTTTT.

The CDR3 spells CASSLPGQGFYEQYF. DNA for the CDR3: TGTGCCAGCAGCCTACCGGGACAGGGGTTCTACGAGCAGTACTTC. V and J are TRBV14 and TRBJ2-7, with 10 bases matching TRBD1. Per the germline V gene, CDR1 is SGHDN and CDR2 is FVKESK. The CDR3 has 15 residues. The V segment lost 4 bases and the J segment 3 bases; nucleotides outside the gene matches: 6.

This clone was counted once. The chain links TRBV12-3 or TRBV12-4 to TRBJ1-2; no firm D call. The CDR3 length is 12 residues. V was trimmed by 6 bases and J by 1 base, leaving 6 bases between them. CDR3 region: CASRHINYGYTF. The CDR3 nucleotides read TGTGCCAGCAGACATATTAACTATGGCTACACCTTC.

This clone was picked up a small number of times. The rearrangement joins TRBV10-3 to TRBJ2-7; tentatively, D is TRBD2 (6 bases). V was shortened by 4 bases and J by 2 bases, with 12 bases between the two germline ends. Germline-derived CDR1 and CDR2 are ENHRY and SYGVKD. The CDR3 is 14 residues long. This CDR3 reads CAISVGGLTYEQYF. The CDR3 nucleotides read TGTGCCATCAGTGTCGGAGGGCTAACCTACGAGCAGTACTTC.

Here the CDR3 DNA reads TGCGCCAGCAGCTTGGGACCAGGGGGCATCGGGGAGCTGTTTTTT. It is translated as CASSLGPGGIGELFF. This rearrangement joins TRBV5-1 to TRBJ2-2; 8 nucleotides line up with TRBD1. Looked up from germline, CDR1 is SGHRS and CDR2 is YFSETQ. This CDR3 region has 15 residues. Trimming cost V 0 bases and J 7 bases; bases outside gene matches: 5.

The V gene is TRBV4-1, the J gene TRBJ2-3; D might be TRBD2 (5 bases). CDR3 length: 15 residues. The V gene's germline CDR1 is MGHRA and CDR2 YSYEKL. V was cut by 10 bases and J by 2 bases, with 19 bases left in between. The CDR3 spells CATAKILGLTDTQYF. The CDR3 DNA sequence: TGCGCCACCGCTAAAATACTAGGACTCACAGATACGCAGTATTTT.

The chain links TRBV19 to TRBJ1-5, with D unresolved. V lost 0 bases and J 4 bases, leaving 7 bases between the germline ends. Germline V gene lookup returns CDR1 LNHDA and CDR2 SQIVND (reference sequence). This CDR3 region has 14 residues. CDR3 amino acids: CASSIDSTNQPQHF. The DNA for the CDR3 is TGTGCCAGTAGTATAGACAGTACGAATCAGCCCCAGCATTTT.

V gene TRBV7-9 combines with J gene TRBJ1-4, with D maybe TRBD1 (5 bases). Trimming left V 1 base short and J 5 bases short, with 17 bases between. Germline-derived CDR1 and CDR2 are SEHNR and FQNEAQ (reference sequence). This CDR3 contains 17 residues. CDR3 sequence (DNA): TGTGCCAGCAGCTTAGTTGGGGCCGGGTTCGTGAATGAAAAACTGTTTTTT. Its protein product is CASSLVGAGFVNEKLFF.

The rearrangement uses TRBV9 and TRBJ2-1, with a tentative D call TRBD1 (6 bases). The CDR3 spans 15 residues. Germline-derived CDR1 and CDR2 are SGDLS and YYNGEE. V was shortened by 0 bases and J by 1 base, with 8 bases between the two germline ends. CDR3 sequence: CASSVVDSSYNEQFF. CDR3 sequence (DNA): TGTGCCAGCAGCGTAGTGGACAGTTCCTACAATGAGCAGTTCTTC.

This clone occurred a few times. V and J are TRBV11-2 and TRBJ1-6, with D perhaps matching TRBD1 (6 bases). Per the germline V gene, CDR1 is SGHAT and CDR2 is FQNNGV. The CDR3 length is 16 residues. V was pared by 1 base and J by 10 bases, with 17 bases between. This CDR3 is CASSLGPSRGGSPLHF. Here the CDR3 DNA reads TGTGCCAGCAGCTTAGGCCCATCCAGGGGTGGGTCACCCCTCCACTTT.